The T cell receptor beta chain under discussion was sequenced for a study of breast tumors, draining lymph nodes, adjacent tissues. Study-level points and caveats: Tumors had less TCR diversity than lymph nodes, more than nontumor tissue. Luminal-like breast cancer showed significantly greater tumor-nontumor repertoire similarity than basal-like breast cancer did.

This CDR3 region has 14 residues. With 2 bases removed from V and 7 bases from J, the gap between germline ends came to 11 bases. Germline loops: CDR1 SGHTA, CDR2 FQGNSA. Breast cancer patients provided tissue from their axillary draining lymph nodes. TCRdb reprocessed the multiplex PCR reads with MiXCR, giving one entry per CDR3 protein. This table holds around 250,000 distinct CDR3 sequences, about 34% found once. Many counts were recorded for this clonotype. Its antigen is as yet unknown. The genes are TRBV7-2 and TRBJ1-4; the D is unclear. Sequenced input: axillary lymph node tissue. The clonotype comes from a female donor with breast cancer. Some clones in this sample may be carry-over from other donors' samples. The CDR3 bases are TGTGCCAGCAGCTTACTTGGGGTGGGTGAAAAACTGTTTTTT. This codes for CASSLLGVGEKLFF.